This TCR beta chain was recorded in a study of T cell responses to AZD1222 COVID-19 vaccine. The table came from immunoSEQ multiplex PCR; TCRdb's copy has only in-frame clones and leaves some out. The top ten hold more than 1.5% of the sample, which has some 170,000 clones, 91% seen once. Broader study findings: CD4 TCRs covered the whole spike, strongest at regions 160-218 and 743-854.

For this clone: The antigen remains unidentified.

Germline V CDR1 and CDR2: MGHRA, YSYEKL. V was clipped by 2 bases and J by 7 bases, with 12 bases between them. This CDR3 has 14 amino acids. The chain recombines TRBV4-1 with TRBJ1-5, with D perhaps TRBD1 (6 bases). The sequenced sample was peripheral blood, obtained 28 days after the second AZD1222 dose. The clonotype comes from an adult who received the AZD1222 COVID-19 vaccine. The CDR3 loop reads CASSQLGGDQPQHF. DNA for the CDR3: TGCGCCAGCAGCCAATTAGGGGGGGACCAGCCCCAGCATTTT.